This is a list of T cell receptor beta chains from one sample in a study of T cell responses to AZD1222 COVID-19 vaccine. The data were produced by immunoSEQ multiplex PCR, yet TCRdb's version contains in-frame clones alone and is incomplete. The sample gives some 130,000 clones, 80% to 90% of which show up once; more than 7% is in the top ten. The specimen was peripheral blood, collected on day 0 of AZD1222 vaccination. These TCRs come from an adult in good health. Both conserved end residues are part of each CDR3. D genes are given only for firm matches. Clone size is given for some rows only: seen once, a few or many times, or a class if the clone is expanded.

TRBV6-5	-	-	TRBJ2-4	TGTGCCAGCAGTTCCCGGGACACCCTAGCCAAAAACATTCAGTACTTC	CASSSRDTLAKNIQYF
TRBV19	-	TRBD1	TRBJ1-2	TGTGCCAGTAGACCGGGACAGGGGTTATATGGCTACACCTTC	CASRPGQGLYGYTF
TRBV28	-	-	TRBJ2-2	TGTGCCAGCAGTTTGGGGCAGGGACGCACCGGGGAGCTGTTTTTT	CASSLGQGRTGELFF
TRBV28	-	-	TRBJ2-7	TGTGCCAGCAGTCCTACAGGGAGGGAGCGCTCCTACGAGCAGTACTTC	CASSPTGRERSYEQYF
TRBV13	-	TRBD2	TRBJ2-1	TGTGCCAGTAGCGGGGGGTACAATGAGCAGTTCTTC	CASSGGYNEQFF
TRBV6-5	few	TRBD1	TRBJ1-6	TGTGCCAGCAGGCTGACAGGGACAAATTCACCCCTCCACTTT	CASRLTGTNSPLHF
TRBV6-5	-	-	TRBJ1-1	TGTGCCAGCAGTTACCCGGGGAGCACTGAAGCTTTCTTT	CASSYPGSTEAFF
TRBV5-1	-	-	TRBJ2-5	TGCGCCAGCAGCTTGTCAGAGACCCAGTACTTC	CASSLSETQYF
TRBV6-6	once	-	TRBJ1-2	TGTGCCAGCGGCATAACGATTAGGGGTAACTATGGCTACACCTTC	CASGITIRGNYGYTF
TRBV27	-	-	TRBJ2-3	TGTGCCAGCAGTTTAGCGGGGAGCACAGATACGCAGTATTTT	CASSLAGSTDTQYF
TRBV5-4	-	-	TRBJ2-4	TGTGCCAGCAGCGACACGACAACTCAGTACTTC	CASSDTTTQYF
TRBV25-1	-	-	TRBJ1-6	TGTGCCAGCGGCGCGGGATTGGTGACACCCCTCCACTTT	CASGAGLVTPLHF
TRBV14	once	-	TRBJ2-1	TGTGCCAGCAGCCAAGGACTCTACAATGAGCAGTTCTTC	CASSQGLYNEQFF
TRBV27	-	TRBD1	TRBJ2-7	TGTGCCAGCAGTACCGGGACAGGGGGCTCGGGCGAGCAGTACTTC	CASSTGTGGSGEQYF
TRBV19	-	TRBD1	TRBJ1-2	TGTGCCAGTAGTTTAGGGTTACAGGGGGCCTATGGCTACACCTTC	CASSLGLQGAYGYTF
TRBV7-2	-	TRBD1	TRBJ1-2	TGTGCCAGCAGCTTAGGGGCCCCAGGGGGCGCCTATGGCTACACCTTC	CASSLGAPGGAYGYTF
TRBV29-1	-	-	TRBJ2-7	TGCAGCGTTGGCGGGGAACGGGGGAGCTCCTACGAGCAGTACTTC	CSVGGERGSSYEQYF
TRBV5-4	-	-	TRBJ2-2	TGTGCCAGCAGCTCCCCGGGAAAGAACACCGGGGAGCTGTTTTTT	CASSSPGKNTGELFF
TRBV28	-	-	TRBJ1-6	TGTGCCAGCAGTTACGCGCAGGGCTCACCCCTCCACTTT	CASSYAQGSPLHF
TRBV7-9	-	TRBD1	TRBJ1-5	TGTGCCAGCAGCACTGACAGGGTAGTACAGCCCCAGCATTTT	CASSTDRVVQPQHF
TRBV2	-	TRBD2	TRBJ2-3	TGTGCCAGCAGTAGACTAGCTTCTGGCACAGATACGCAGTATTTT	CASSRLASGTDTQYF
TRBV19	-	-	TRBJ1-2	TGTGCCAGTAGTATATCGGGGGTCCTCATCTTTAACTATGGCTACACCTTC	CASSISGVLIFNYGYTF
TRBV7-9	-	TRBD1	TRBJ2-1	TGTGCCAGCAGCCCGGGACAGGGGGCGTTGAGGCAGAAGGATGAGCAGTTCTTC	CASSPGQGALRQKDEQFF
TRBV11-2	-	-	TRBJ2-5	TGTGCCAGCAGCCTTAGCTTGGAGACCCAGTACTTC	CASSLSLETQYF
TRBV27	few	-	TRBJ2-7	TGTGCCAGCAGTTTATCGAGTCAGGGGTTGTACGAGCAGTACTTC	CASSLSSQGLYEQYF
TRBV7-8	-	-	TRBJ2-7	TGTGCCAGCAGCTTGGGGGAGTTGCACCACGAGCAGTACTTC	CASSLGELHHEQYF
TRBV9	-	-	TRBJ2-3	TGTGCCAGCAGCGCCAGCACAGATACGCAGTATTTT	CASSASTDTQYF
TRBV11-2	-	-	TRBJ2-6	TGTGCCAGCAGCGGTACAGGGGGGGACGTCCTGACTTTC	CASSGTGGDVLTF